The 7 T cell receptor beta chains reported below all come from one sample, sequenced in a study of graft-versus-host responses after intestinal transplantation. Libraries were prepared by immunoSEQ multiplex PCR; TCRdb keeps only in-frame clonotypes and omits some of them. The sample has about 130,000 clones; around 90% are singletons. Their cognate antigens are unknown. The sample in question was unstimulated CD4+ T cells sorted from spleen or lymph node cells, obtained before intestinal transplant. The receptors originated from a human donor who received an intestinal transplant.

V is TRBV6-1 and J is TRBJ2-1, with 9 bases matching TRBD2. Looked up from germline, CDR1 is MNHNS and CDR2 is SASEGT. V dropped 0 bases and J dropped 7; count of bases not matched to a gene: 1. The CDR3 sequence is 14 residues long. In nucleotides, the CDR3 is TGTGCCAGCAGTGAAGCCCTAGCGGGAAATGAGCAGTTCTTC. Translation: CASSEALAGNEQFF.

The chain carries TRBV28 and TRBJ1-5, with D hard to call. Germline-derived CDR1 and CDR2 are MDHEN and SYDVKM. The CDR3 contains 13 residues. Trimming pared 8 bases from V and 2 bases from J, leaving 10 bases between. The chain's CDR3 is CASQATGNQPQHF. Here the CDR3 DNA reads TGTGCCAGCCAAGCGACGGGCAATCAGCCCCAGCATTTT.

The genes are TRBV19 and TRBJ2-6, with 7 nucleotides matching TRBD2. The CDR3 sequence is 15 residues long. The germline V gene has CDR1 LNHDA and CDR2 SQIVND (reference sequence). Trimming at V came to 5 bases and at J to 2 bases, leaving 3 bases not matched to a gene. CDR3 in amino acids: CASSPRGAGANVLTF. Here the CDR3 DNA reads TGTGCCAGTAGTCCCCGGGGGGCTGGGGCCAACGTCCTGACTTTC. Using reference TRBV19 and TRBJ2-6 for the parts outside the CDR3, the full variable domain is DGGITQSPKYLFRKEGQNVTLSCEQNLNHDAMYWYRQDPGQGLRLIYYSQIVNDFQKGDIAEGYSVSREKKESFPLTVTSAQKNPTAFYLCASSPRGAGANVLTFGAGSRLTVL.

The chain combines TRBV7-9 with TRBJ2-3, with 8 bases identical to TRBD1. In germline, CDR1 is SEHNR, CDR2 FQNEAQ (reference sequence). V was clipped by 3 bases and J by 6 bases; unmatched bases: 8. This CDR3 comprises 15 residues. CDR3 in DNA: TGTGCCAGCAGCTTGGACAGGGTCGCCTGGGATACGCAGTATTTT. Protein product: CASSLDRVAWDTQYF.

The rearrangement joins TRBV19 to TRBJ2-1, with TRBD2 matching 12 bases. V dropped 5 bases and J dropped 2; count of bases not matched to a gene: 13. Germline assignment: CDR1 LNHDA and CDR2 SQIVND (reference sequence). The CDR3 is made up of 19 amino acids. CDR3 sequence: CASSAPSRTSGNTYNEQFF. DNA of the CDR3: TGTGCCAGTAGTGCCCCCTCACGGACTAGCGGGAATACCTACAATGAGCAGTTCTTC.

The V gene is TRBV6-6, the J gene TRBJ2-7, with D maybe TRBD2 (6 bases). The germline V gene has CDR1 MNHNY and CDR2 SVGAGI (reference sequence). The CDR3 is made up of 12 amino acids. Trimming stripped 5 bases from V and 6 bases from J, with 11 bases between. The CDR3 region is CASSGTSSEQYF. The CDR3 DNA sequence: TGTGCCAGCAGTGGGACTTCCAGCGAGCAGTACTTC.

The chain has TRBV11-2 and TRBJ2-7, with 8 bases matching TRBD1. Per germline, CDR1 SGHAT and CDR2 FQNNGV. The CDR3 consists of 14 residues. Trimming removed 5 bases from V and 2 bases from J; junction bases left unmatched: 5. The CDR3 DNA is TGTGCCAGCAGCCTCGGGGGACAGGCCTACGAGCAGTACTTC. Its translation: CASSLGGQAYEQYF. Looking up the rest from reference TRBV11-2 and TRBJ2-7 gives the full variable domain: EAGVAQSPRYKIIEKRQSVAFWCNPISGHATLYWYQQILGQGPKLLIQFQNNGVVDDSQLPKDRFSAERLKGVDSTLKIQPAKLEDSAVYLCASSLGGQAYEQYFGPGTRLTVT.